This TCR beta chain was identified in a study of cytotoxic CD8 clonotypes in ibrutinib-treated CLL. Study details: Response was recorded as partial in approximately 24 patients and complete in 2; at median around 68 months, around 15 remained remitted and approximately twelve had progressed.

Frozen-stored PBMCs produced 1.5 to 2.5 micrograms of genomic DNA for TCR beta libraries. Turning to this clone: Its antigen is unknown.

Regarding the study as a whole: Clonality went up at the time of ibrutinib response, stayed stable in sustained remission, and later dropped back toward its baseline level at progression. Shared public clonotypes were rare, and on treatment they either got smaller or stayed the same.

Clones were read by immunoSEQ multiplex PCR, and TCRdb kept only the in-frame ones, dropping some. Altogether approximately 100,000 clones are present, 55% to 75% being singletons, with the ten largest covering 37%. This CDR3 contains 15 residues. The V gene's germline CDR1 is KGHSH and CDR2 LQKENI. V dropped 6 bases and J dropped 2 bases, with 16 bases sitting between them. This receptor was identified in a human donor with chronic lymphocytic leukemia. Here the sequenced sample was PBMCs, taken after 24 months of ibrutinib treatment. The V gene is TRBV18, the J gene TRBJ1-2; D is uncertain. Written as DNA, the CDR3 is TGTGCCAGCTCCCAGTCGGCCCCGAACAACTATGGCTACACCTTC. Translating it yields CASSQSAPNNYGYTF.